These T cell receptor beta chains were read from a single sample in a study of Ad26.COV2.S vaccination and SARS-CoV-2 variants. Profiled with immunoSEQ multiplex PCR; TCRdb holds only in-frame clones, not every one. This table has around 370,000 clones, about 85% appearing once. Sample: peripheral blood, taken in a trial of Ad26.COV2.S vaccine versus placebo. These TCRs come from a person between 18 and 65 years old who received the Ad26.COV2.S COVID-19 vaccine or a placebo. The CDR3 runs from the conserved cysteine through the conserved F or W. D genes are given only for firm matches. Clone size, where shown, is once, few, many, or a class for clones that have expanded.

clone size	V gene	D gene	J gene	CDR3 length	CDR3 DNA	CDR3 protein
once	TRBV3-1/TRBV3-2	NA	TRBJ2-1	15	TGTGCCAGCAGCCATTTGGGGGGCCGGGGCAATGAGCAGTTCTTC	CASSHLGGRGNEQFF
few	TRBV19	TRBD1	TRBJ2-3	15	TGTGCCAGTAGGACTAGACAGGGGGCGGGAGATACGCAGTATTTT	CASRTRQGAGDTQYF
NA	TRBV28	NA	TRBJ2-1	14	TGTGCCAGCAGGAACCGGGAGAGCTACAATGAGCAGTTCTTC	CASRNRESYNEQFF
once	TRBV4-1	NA	TRBJ1-2	15	TGCGCCAGCAGCCAAGATCCCCAGGTGGACTATGGCTACACCTTC	CASSQDPQVDYGYTF
NA	TRBV19	NA	TRBJ1-5	16	TGTGCCAGTAGTCCGTGGGAGGGGATTAGCAATCAGCCCCAGCATTTT	CASSPWEGISNQPQHF
few	TRBV7-2	NA	TRBJ1-1	14	TGTGCCAGCAGCGTGGACAGCATGAACACTGAAGCTTTCTTT	CASSVDSMNTEAFF
NA	TRBV4-1	TRBD2	TRBJ2-3	13	TGCGCCAGCACTGTGGGGGGGTCAGATACGCAGTATTTT	CASTVGGSDTQYF
NA	TRBV29-1	TRBD1	TRBJ2-3	15	TGCAGCGTTCCCCCCCCCGGACAGGCTTTAGATACGCAGTATTTT	CSVPPPGQALDTQYF
NA	TRBV5-4	NA	TRBJ2-1	14	TGTGCCAGCAGTGGGCCGGGGAAAGGGAATGAGCAGTTCTTC	CASSGPGKGNEQFF
NA	TRBV19	NA	TRBJ2-7	13	TGTGCCAGTAGAAGCAGGAGCTCCTACGAGCAGTACTTC	CASRSRSSYEQYF